This paragraph covers one T cell receptor beta chain sequence. The data derive from a study of technical replicates of blood from four donors. Germline V gives CDR1 SGHNT, CDR2 YENEEA. V shed 0 bases and J 8 bases; nucleotides not matched to a gene: 8. This CDR3 is 16 amino acids long. Sequencing used immunoSEQ multiplex PCR; TCRdb keeps in-frame clones, though not all of them. This table holds about 75,000 clones, 97% found once. This clonotype was sampled from a human donor in good health. The sequenced material came from T cells isolated from PBMCs. This chain joins TRBV11-3 and TRBJ2-1; 9 bases are a match to TRBD2. This CDR3 reads CASSLDFAGGYYEQFF. The DNA of the CDR3 is TGTGCCAGCAGCTTAGATTTTGCGGGAGGGTACTATGAGCAGTTCTTC.